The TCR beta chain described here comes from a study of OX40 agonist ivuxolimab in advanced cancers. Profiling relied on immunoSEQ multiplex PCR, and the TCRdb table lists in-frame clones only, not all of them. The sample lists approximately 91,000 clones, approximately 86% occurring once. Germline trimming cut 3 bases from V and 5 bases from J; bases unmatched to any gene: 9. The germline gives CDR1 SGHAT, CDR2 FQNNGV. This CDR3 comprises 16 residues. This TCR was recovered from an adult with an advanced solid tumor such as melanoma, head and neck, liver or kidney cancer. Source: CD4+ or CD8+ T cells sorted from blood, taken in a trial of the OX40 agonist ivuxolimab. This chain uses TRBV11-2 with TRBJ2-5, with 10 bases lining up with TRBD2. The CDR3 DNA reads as TGTGCCAGCAGCTTGGCTAGCGGGGGTTGGGGGGAGACCCAGTACTTC. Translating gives CASSLASGGWGETQYF.